This entry is about one T cell receptor beta chain. This clonotype was detected ten times or more. The antigen this receptor binds is unknown. Base qualities are not recorded, but no much larger clone differs from it by a single base. This sample is part of a study of CD8 T cells in ankylosing spondylitis (dated by TCRdb to 2016 to 2017). A note on the overall study: T cell receptor beta repertoires were profiled in healthy donors and ankylosing spondylitis patients so that disease-linked TCR variants could be found. The whole study cohort included some 100 healthy donors and 25 or so ankylosing spondylitis patients. Peripheral blood was sampled, and synovial fluid was also collected from ankylosing spondylitis patients. Broader findings and caveats from the paper: A TCR beta motif made up of eight or nine highly homologous amino acid variants appeared to be characteristic of blood from ankylosing spondylitis patients. The disease-linked clones were reported to be significantly enriched in matched synovial fluid samples from ankylosing spondylitis patients. Some motif variants had previously been reported in the synovial fluid and blood of reactive arthritis patients, which suggests shared mechanisms of disease initiation. The disease-linked clones showed a CD8+ phenotype and occurred at relatively low frequencies in peripheral blood.

CDR1 and CDR2, per the germline V gene, are ENHRY and SYGVKD. V ends up 11 bases short and J 3 bases short, with an unmatched junction base count of 4. Measured from the cysteine to the phenylalanine, the CDR3 is 12 residues long. Only CDR3 DNA is held: 36 bases, read in frame from base 1. The instrument was an Illumina HiSeq 2500. Quantitative 5'-RACE with molecular barcodes was used to prepare TCR beta libraries. Turning to the authors' computational methods: To identify disease-linked TCR variants, a new computational method was used, one built on a probabilistic model of VDJ rearrangement. TCRdb cleaned the public reads at Q25 with fastp, built clones with MiXCR and kept in-frame beta chains. A single entry per CDR3 protein holds the most common genes and DNA from its merged rows. These V and J calls are TCRdb output, not the study's own analysis. The sample has 450,000 to 550,000 distinct CDR3 sequences on record, less than 6% of them singletons. The top ten hold approximately 4% of the sample.

Here the chain combines TRBV10-3 and TRBJ2-1, and TRBD2 aligns with 7 junction nucleotides. This clonotype originated in a male donor with ankylosing spondylitis. The sequencing input was blood, either unsorted or a sorted T cell fraction (not recorded which). CDR3 loop: CAVGTIYNEQFF. The DNA reads TGTGCCGTCGGGACTATCTACAATGAGCAGTTCTTC.